Reported below is one T cell receptor (beta chain). Its antigen remains unknown. The data originate from a study of T-cell reconstitution after alpha-beta-depleted transplantation in children. Study outcomes and limitations: It was surviving recipient T cells and thymic progenitors that gave some patients high TCRbeta diversity at day 60. When one year had passed after transplant, most T-cell counts and diversity came from newly produced T cells. Reports say that about two months after transplant, the alpha-beta T cells came out of several hundred graft clones that had expanded.

Unique molecular identifiers featured in how the TCRbeta library was prepared. TCRdb itself ran the PCR reads through MiXCR, one entry per CDR3 protein. The sample holds about 980,000 distinct CDR3 sequences, around 30% seen once. The CDR3 loop spans 11 amino acids. The germline gives CDR1 MNHEY, CDR2 SVGAGI. V dropped 11 bases and J dropped 8 bases, with 10 bases sitting between them. The sequence was collected from a boy under two years old who had a stem cell transplant for SCID, so the T cells may come from the graft donor. The rearrangement joins TRBV6-5 to TRBJ1-6, with D possibly TRBD1 on 5 matching bases. The starting material was PBMCs, mostly from graft donor cells, obtained 360 days after TCRalphabeta/CD19-depleted stem cell transplant. CDR3 sequence reads: CAGEGHSPLHF. The CDR3 DNA reads as TGTGCCGGGGAGGGGCATTCACCCCTCCACTTT.